This TCR beta chain was sequenced for a study of beta chain features in type 1 diabetes. For the study at large: Comparable age, gender and cell yields were observed in patients relative to healthy donors.

The isolated RNA, all of it, was reverse transcribed, so expressed TCRB transcripts were what got sequenced. Data came from immunoSEQ multiplex PCR; TCRdb stores just in-frame clones and leaves some out. The profile shows 250,000 to 350,000 clones, 15% of them singletons. The CDR3 totals 12 residues. J lost 7 bases, V lost 7 bases, and 4 bases had no gene match. The V gene's germline CDR1 is SQVTM and CDR2 ANQGSEA. Study-wide results and limits: At VDJ recombination sites, type 1 diabetes patients had fewer insertions and more deleted nucleotides. TCRB CDR3 length was moderately but significantly reduced in all four CD4+ subsets of Type 1 diabetes patients. Among patients, naive, central memory and Treg TCRB repertoires appeared more similar than among healthy donors.

Concerning this clone: Its antigen is currently unknown.

This TCR derives from a man younger than 35 with type 1 diabetes. This chain connects TRBV29-1 to TRBJ2-1, with 10 bases identical to TRBD1. Sequences were obtained from naive CD4+ T cells from blood. The CDR3 bases are TGCAGCGCCACGGGACAGGGGAATGAGCAGTTCTTC. This sequence encodes CSATGQGNEQFF.